At least ten counts were recorded for the clone carrying this T cell receptor beta chain. Its antigen is currently unknown. The data derive from a study of CD8+CD57+ T cells in acquired aplastic anemia. Study summary: Healthy-donor CD4+ cells averaged roughly 9.8 million reads. Study outcomes and limitations: Sharing between patients and controls was observed for roughly 30 CD8+ CDR3 sequences.

Profiling that covered TCR beta VDJ and CDR3 relied on genomic DNA as its template. TCRdb passed the reads through MiXCR, listing each CDR3 protein once. The table lists fewer than 200,000 distinct CDR3 sequences, just under 45% of them singletons. Germline V gene sequence: CDR1 LNHDA, CDR2 SQIVND (reference sequence). V lost 4 bases, J lost 5 bases, and 7 bases stayed unmatched. CDR3 length equals 15 residues. The chain employs TRBV19 and TRBJ2-3, with TRBD2 matching over 9 bases. The receptor was isolated from a human donor in good health. The sequenced sample consisted of sorted CD4+, CD8+, or CD8+CD57+ T cells (not recorded which) from PBMCs. The CDR3 DNA is TGTGCCAGTAGTACTGGCGGGAGGGCAGTAGATACGCAGTATTTT. The encoded protein is CASSTGGRAVDTQYF.